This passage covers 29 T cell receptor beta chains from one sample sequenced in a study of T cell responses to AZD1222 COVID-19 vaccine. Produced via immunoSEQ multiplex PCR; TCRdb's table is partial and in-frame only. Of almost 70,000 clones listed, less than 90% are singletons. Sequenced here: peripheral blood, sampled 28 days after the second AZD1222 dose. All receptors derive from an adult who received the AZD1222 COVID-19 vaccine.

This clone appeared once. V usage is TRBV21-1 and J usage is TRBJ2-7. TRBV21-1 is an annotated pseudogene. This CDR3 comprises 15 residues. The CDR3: CASSKAEVLWGEQYF. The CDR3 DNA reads TGTGCCAGCAGCAAGGCAGAAGTCCTATGGGGCGAGCAGTACTTC.

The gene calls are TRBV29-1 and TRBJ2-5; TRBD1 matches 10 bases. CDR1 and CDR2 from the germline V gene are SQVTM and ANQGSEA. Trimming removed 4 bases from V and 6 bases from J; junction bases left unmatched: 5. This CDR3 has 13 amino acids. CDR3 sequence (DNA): TGCAGCGTTGGAGGACAGGGGGTAAAGACCCAGTACTTC. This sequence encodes CSVGGQGVKTQYF.

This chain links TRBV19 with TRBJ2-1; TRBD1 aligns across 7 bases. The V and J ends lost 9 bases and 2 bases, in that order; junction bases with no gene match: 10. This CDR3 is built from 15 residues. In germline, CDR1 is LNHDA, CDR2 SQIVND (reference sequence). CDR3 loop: CASRPDRDTYNEQFF. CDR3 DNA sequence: TGTGCCAGCAGACCAGACAGGGACACCTACAATGAGCAGTTCTTC.

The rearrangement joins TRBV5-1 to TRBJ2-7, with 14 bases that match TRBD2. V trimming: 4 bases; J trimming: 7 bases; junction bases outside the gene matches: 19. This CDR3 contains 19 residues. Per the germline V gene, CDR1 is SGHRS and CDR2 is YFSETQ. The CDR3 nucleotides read TGCGCCAGCAGCACCCGGCCGGGACTAGCGGGAGTGGAGGGTAGGGAGCAGTACTTC. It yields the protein CASSTRPGLAGVEGREQYF.

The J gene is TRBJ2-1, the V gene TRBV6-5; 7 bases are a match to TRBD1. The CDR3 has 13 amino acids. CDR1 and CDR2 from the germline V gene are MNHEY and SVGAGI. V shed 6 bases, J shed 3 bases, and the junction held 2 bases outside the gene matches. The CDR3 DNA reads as TGTGCCAGCAGCCGGGACAGCTACAATGAGCAGTTCTTC. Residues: CASSRDSYNEQFF.

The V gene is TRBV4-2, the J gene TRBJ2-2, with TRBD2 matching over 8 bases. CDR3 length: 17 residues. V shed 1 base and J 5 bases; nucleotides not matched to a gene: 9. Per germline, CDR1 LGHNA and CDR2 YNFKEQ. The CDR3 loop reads CASSQVGRGAQTGELFF. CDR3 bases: TGTGCCAGCAGCCAAGTCGGGAGGGGGGCACAAACCGGGGAGCTGTTTTTT.

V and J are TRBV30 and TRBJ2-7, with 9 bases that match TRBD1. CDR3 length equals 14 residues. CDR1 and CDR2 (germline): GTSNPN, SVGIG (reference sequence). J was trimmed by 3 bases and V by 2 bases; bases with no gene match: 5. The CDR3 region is CAWSPGTGIYEQYF. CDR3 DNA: TGTGCCTGGAGTCCCGGGACAGGGATCTACGAGCAGTACTTC.

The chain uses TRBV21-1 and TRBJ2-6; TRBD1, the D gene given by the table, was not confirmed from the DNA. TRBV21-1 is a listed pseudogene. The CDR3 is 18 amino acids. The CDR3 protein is CASIYCGQTDSGANVLTF. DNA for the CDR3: TGTGCCAGTATATACTGCGGACAGACAGACTCTGGGGCCAACGTCCTGACTTTC.

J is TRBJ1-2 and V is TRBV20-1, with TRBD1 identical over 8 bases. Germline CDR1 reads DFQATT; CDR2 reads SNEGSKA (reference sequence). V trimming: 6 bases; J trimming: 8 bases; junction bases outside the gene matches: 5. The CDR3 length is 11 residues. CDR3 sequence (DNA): TGCAGTGCGGTCGACAGGGGCGGCTACACCTTC. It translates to CSAVDRGGYTF.

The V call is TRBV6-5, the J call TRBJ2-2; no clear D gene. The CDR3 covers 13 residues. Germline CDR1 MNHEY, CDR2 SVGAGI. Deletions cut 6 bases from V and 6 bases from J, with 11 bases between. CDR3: CASSPSRAGELFF. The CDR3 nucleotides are TGTGCCAGCAGCCCATCACGGGCCGGGGAGCTGTTTTTT.

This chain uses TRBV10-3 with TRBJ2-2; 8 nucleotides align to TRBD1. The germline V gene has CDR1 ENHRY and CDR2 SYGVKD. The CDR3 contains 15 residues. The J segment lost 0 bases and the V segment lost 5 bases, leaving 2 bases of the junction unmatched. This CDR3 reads CAISLQGANTGELFF. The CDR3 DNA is TGTGCCATCAGTCTACAGGGGGCGAACACCGGGGAGCTGTTTTTT.

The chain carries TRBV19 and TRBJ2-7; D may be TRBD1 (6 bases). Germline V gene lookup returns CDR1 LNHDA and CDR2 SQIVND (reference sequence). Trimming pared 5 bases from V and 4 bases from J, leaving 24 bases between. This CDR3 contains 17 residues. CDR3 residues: CASSLIQGSPREYEQYF. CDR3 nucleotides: TGTGCCAGTAGTCTTATTCAGGGGTCCCCTCGCGAATACGAGCAGTACTTC.

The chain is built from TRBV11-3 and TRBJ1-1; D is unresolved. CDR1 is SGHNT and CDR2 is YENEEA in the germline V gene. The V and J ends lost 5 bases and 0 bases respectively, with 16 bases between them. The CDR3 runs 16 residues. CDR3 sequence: CASSPSSGNMNTEAFF. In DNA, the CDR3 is TGTGCCAGCAGCCCATCGTCTGGGAACATGAACACTGAAGCTTTCTTT.

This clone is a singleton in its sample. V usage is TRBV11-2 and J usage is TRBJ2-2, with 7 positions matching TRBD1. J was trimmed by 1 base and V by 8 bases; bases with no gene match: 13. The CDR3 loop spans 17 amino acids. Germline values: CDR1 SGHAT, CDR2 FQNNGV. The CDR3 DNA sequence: TGTGCCAGCCGCCAACGACAGGGAACTCTGAACACCGGGGAGCTGTTTTTT. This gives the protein CASRQRQGTLNTGELFF.

This CDR3 reads CASTLTGPRSPLHF. CDR3 DNA sequence: TGTGCCAGCACCCTTACAGGGCCGCGGTCACCCCTCCACTTT. The chain carries TRBV7-2 and TRBJ1-6, with TRBD1 as a possible D gene (6 bases). The V end lost 7 bases, the J end lost 10 bases, and 17 bases lay between the germline ends. In germline, CDR1 is SGHTA, CDR2 FQGNSA. This CDR3 region has 14 residues.

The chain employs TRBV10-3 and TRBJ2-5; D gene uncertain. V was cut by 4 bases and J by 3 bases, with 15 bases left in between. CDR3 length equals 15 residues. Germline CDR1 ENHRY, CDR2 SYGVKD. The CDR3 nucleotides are TGTGCCATCAGTGGTTCTCAGACATATGAAGAGACCCAGTACTTC. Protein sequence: CAISGSQTYEETQYF.

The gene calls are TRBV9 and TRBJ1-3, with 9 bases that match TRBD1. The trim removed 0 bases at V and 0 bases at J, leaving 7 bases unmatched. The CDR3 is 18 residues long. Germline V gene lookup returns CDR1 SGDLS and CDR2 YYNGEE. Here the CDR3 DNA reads TGTGCCAGCAGCGTAGCTACAGGGACAGGGAGCTCTGGAAACACCATATATTTT. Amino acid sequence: CASSVATGTGSSGNTIYF.

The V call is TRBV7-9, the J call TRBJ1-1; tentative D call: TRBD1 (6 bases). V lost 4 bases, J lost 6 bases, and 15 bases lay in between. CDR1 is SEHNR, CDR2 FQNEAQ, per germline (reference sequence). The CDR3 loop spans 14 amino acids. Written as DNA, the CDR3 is TGTGCCAGCAGCTCAGGACAGATCCCAGCTGAAGCTTTCTTT. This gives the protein CASSSGQIPAEAFF.

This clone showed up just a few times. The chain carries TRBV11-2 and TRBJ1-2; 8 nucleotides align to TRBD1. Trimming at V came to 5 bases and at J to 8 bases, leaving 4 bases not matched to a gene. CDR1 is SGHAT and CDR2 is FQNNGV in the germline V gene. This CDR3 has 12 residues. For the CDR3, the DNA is TGTGCCAGCAGCCCAGGGGGCGCGGGCTACACCTTC. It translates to CASSPGGAGYTF.

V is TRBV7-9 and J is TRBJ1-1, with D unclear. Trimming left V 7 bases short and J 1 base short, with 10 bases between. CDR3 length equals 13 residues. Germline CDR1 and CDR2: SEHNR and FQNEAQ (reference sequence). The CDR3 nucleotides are TGTGCCAGCAACCGGTGGGGGAACACTGAAGCTTTCTTT. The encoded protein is CASNRWGNTEAFF.

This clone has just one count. DNA of the CDR3: TGTGCCAGCAGCTTGGTGGCGGGAGGGTACAATGAGCAGTTCTTC. Translation: CASSLVAGGYNEQFF. The chain employs TRBV5-4 and TRBJ2-1, with 9 bases lining up with TRBD2. There are 15 residues in the CDR3. Trimming cost V 0 bases and J 4 bases; bases outside gene matches: 2. The germline gives CDR1 SGHNT, CDR2 YYREEE (reference sequence).

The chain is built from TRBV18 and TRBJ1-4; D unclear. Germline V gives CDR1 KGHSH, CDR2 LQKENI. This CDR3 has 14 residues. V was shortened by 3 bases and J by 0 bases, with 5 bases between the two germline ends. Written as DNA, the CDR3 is TGTGCCAGCTCACCTGGGGCAACTAATGAAAAACTGTTTTTT. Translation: CASSPGATNEKLFF.

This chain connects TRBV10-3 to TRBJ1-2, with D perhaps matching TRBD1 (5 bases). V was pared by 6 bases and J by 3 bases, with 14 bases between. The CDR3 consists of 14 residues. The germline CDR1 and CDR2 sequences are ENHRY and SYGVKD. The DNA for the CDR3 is TGTGCCATCAGAGCCACCCGGGACGACTATGGCTACACCTTC. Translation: CAIRATRDDYGYTF.

The CDR3: CASSQRERYGYTF. CDR3 nucleotide sequence: TGCGCCAGCAGTCAACGGGAAAGGTATGGCTACACCTTC. This chain links TRBV4-1 with TRBJ1-2, with D unresolved. The CDR3 extends over 13 amino acids. Germline V gene sequence: CDR1 MGHRA, CDR2 YSYEKL. V lost 6 bases, J lost 5 bases, and 13 bases lay in between.

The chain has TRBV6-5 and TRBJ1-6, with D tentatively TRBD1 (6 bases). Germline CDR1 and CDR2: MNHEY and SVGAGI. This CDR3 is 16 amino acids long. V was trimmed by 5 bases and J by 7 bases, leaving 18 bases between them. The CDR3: CASSHLTRGFNSPLHF. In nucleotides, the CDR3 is TGTGCCAGCAGTCACTTAACCAGGGGATTCAATTCACCCCTCCACTTT.

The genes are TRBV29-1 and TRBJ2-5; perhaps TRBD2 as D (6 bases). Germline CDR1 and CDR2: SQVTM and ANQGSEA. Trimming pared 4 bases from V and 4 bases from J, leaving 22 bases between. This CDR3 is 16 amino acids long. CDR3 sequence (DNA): TGCAGCGTTGTGATGGTGCGGGGCCACCCAGGAGAGACCCAGTACTTC. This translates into CSVVMVRGHPGETQYF.

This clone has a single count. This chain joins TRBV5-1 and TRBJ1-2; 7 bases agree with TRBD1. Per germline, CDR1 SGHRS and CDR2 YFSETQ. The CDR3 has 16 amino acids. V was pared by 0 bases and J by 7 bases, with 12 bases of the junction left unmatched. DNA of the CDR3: TGCGCCAGCAGCTTGGGGGGTTCCGGGACAGACTTTGGCTACACCTTC. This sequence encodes CASSLGGSGTDFGYTF.

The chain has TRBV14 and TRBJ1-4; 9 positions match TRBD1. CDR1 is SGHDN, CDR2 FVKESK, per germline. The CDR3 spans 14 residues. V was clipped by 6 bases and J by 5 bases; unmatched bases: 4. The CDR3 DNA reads TGTGCCAGCAGACCGACAGGGGGAAATGAAAAACTGTTTTTT. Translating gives CASRPTGGNEKLFF.

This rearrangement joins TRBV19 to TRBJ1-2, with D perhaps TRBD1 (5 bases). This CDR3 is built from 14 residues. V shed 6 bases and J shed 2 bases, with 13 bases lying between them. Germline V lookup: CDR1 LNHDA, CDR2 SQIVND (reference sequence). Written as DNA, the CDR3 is TGTGCCAGTAGCCAAGACGGGGCAAACTATGGCTACACCTTC. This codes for CASSQDGANYGYTF.